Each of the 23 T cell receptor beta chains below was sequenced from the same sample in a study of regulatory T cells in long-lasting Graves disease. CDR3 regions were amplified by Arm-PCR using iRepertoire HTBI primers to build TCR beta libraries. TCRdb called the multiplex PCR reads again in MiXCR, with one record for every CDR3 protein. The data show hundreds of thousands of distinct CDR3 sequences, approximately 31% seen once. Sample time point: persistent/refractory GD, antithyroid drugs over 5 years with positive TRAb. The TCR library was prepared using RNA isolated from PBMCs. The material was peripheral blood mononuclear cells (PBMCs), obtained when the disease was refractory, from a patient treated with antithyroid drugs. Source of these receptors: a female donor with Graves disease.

The DNA of the CDR3 is TGCAGTGCTAGAGATCTAAAGGGAGAGGGAGACTATGGCTACACCTTC. Protein product: CSARDLKGEGDYGYTF. This sequence joins TRBV20-1 and TRBJ1-2, with D unresolved. The V and J ends lost 0 bases and 3 bases respectively, with 17 bases between them. Germline V gives CDR1 DFQATT, CDR2 SNEGSKA (reference sequence). The CDR3 is made up of 16 amino acids.

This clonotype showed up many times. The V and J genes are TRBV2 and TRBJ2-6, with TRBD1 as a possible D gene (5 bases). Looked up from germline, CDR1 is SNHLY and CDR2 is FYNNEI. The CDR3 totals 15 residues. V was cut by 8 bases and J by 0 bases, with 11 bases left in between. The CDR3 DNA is TGTGCCAGCGGGGCAGGTGGCTCTGGGGCCAACGTCCTGACTTTC. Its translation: CASGAGGSGANVLTF.

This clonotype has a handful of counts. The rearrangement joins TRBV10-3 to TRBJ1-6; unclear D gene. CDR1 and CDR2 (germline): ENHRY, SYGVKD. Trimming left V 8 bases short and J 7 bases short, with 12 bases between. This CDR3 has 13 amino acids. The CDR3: CAIGEEPNSPLHF. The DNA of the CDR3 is TGTGCCATCGGAGAGGAGCCAAATTCACCCCTCCACTTT.

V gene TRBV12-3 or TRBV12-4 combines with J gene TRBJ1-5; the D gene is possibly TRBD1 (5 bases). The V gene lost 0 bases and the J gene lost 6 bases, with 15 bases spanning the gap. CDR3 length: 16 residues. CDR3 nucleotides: TGTGCCAGCAGTTTAGCGCGGGGGGTTGGTAGTCAGCCCCAGCATTTT. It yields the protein CASSLARGVGSQPQHF.

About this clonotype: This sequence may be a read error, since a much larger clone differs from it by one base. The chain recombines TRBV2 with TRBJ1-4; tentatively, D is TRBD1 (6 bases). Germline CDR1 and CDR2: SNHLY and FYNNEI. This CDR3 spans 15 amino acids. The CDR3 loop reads CASSAPGQANEKLSF. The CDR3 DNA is TGTGCCAGCAGCGCACCGGGACAAGCTAATGAAAAACTGTCTTTT.

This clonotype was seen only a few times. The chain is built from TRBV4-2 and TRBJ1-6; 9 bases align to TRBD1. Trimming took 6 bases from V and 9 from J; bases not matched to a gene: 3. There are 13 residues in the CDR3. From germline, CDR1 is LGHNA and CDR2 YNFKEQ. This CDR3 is CASSGQGSSPLHF. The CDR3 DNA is TGTGCCAGCAGTGGACAGGGGAGTTCACCCCTCCACTTT.

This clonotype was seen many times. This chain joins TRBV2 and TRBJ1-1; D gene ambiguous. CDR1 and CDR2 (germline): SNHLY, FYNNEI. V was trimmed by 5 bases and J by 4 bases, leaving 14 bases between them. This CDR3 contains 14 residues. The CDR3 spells CASSPPGFGTEAFF. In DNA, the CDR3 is TGTGCCAGCAGTCCCCCGGGTTTTGGCACTGAAGCTTTCTTT.

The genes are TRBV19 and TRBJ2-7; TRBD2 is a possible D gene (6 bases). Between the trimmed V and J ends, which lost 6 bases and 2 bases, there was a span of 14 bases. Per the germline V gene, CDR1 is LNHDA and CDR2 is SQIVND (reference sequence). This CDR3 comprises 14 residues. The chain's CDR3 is CASRIRDFAYEQYF. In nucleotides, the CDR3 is TGTGCCAGTAGGATTAGGGACTTTGCCTACGAGCAGTACTTC.

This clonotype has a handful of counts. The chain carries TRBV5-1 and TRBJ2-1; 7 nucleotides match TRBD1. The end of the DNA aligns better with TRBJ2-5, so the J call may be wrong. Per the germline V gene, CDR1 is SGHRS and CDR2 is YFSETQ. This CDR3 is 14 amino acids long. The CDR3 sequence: CASSSQTGRETQYF. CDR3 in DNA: TGCGCCAGCAGCTCTCAGACAGGGCGGGAGACCCAGTACTTC.

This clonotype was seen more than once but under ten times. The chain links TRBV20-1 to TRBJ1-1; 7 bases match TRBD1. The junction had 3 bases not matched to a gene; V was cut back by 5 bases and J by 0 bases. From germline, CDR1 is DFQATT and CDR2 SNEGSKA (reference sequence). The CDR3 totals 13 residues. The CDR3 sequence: CSAGDSMNTEAFF. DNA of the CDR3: TGCAGTGCTGGGGACAGCATGAACACTGAAGCTTTCTTT.

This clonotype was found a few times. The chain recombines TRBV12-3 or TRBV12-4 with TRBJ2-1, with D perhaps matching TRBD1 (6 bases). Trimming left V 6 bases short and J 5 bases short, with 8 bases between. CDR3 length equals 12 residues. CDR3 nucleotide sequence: TGTGCCAGCAGCTGGGACAACAATGAGCAGTTCTTC. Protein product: CASSWDNNEQFF.

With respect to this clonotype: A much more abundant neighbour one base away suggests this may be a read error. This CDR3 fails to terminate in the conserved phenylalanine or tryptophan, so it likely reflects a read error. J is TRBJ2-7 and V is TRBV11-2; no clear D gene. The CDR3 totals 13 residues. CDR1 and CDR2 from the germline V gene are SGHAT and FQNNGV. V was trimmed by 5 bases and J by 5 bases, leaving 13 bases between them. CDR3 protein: CASSPAELHEQYL. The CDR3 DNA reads TGTGCCAGCAGCCCCGCTGAACTCCACGAGCAGTACCTC.

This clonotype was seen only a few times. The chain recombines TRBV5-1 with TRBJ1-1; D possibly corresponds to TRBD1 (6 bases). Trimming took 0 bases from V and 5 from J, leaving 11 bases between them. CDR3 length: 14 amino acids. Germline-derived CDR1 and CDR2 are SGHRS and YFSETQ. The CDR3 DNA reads TGCGCCAGCAGCTTGGAGGGGGGGCTGACTGAAGCTTTCTTT. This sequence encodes CASSLEGGLTEAFF.

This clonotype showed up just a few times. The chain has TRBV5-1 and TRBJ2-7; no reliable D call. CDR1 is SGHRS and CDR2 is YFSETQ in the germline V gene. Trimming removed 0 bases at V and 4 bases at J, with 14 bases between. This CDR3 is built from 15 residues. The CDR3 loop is CASSLVADPRYEQYF. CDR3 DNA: TGCGCCAGCAGCTTGGTAGCCGATCCACGATACGAGCAGTACTTC.

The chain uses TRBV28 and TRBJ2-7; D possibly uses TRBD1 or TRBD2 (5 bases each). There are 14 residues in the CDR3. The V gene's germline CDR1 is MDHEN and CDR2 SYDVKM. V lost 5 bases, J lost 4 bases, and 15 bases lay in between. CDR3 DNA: TGTGCCAGCAGTCCTCTCGGGGCCTTTTACGAGCAGTACTTC. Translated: CASSPLGAFYEQYF.

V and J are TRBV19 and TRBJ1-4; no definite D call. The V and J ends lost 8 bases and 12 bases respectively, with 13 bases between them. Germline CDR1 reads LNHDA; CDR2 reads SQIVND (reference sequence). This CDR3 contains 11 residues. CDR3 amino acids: CASASLSQLFF. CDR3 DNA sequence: TGTGCCAGTGCCTCCCTCTCGCAACTGTTTTTT.

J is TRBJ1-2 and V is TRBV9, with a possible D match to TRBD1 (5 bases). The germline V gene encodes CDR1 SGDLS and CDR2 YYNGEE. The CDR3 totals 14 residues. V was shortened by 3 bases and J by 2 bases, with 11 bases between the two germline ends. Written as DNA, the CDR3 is TGTGCCAGCAGCGACTCCAGGGTGAACTATGGCTACACCTTC. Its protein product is CASSDSRVNYGYTF.

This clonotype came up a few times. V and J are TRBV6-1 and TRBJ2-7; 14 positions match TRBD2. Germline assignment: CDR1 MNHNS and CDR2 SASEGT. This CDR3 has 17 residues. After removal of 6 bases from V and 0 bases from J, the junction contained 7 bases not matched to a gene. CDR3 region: CASSLGTSGSSSYEQYF. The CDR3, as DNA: TGTGCCAGCAGCCTTGGGACTAGCGGGAGTAGCTCCTACGAGCAGTACTTC.

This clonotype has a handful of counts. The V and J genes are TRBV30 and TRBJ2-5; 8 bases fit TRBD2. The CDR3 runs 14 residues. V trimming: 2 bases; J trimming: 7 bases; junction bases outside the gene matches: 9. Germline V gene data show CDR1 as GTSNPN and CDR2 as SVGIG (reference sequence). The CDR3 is CAWSLIAGTGTQYF. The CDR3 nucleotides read TGTGCCTGGAGTTTGATAGCGGGAACCGGGACCCAGTACTTC.

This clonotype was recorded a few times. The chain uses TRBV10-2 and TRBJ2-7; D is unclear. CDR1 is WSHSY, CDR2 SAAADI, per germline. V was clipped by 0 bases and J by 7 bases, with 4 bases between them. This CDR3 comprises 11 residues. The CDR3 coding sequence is TGCGCCAGCAGTGAGTCGAATGAGCAGTACTTC. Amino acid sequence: CASSESNEQYF.

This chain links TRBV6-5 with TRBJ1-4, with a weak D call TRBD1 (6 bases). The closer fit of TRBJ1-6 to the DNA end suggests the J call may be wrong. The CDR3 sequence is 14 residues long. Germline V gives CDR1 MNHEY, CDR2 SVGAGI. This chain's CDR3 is CASSYWGAYSPLHF. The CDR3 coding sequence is TGTGCCAGCAGTTACTGGGGGGCTTATTCACCCCTCCACTTT.

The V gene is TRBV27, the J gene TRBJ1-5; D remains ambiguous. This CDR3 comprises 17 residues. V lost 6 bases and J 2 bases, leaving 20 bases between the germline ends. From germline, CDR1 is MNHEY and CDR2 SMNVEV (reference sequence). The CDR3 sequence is CASSSSRVLYGNQPQHF. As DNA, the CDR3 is TGTGCCAGCAGCTCCTCTAGAGTTCTGTACGGCAATCAGCCCCAGCATTTT.

The CDR3 bases are TGTGCCAGCAGCTCCCAGGGTAATGAGCAGTTCTTC. Translating it yields CASSSQGNEQFF. The J gene is TRBJ2-1, the V gene TRBV12-3 or TRBV12-4; D is perhaps TRBD1 (5 bases). This CDR3 is 12 amino acids long. V lost 6 bases to trimming and J lost 7 bases, with 10 bases between them.